This T cell receptor (beta chain) was profiled in a study of cytomegalovirus exposure and HLA in healthy donors. The CDR3 covers 18 residues. Germline assignment: CDR1 SGHVS and CDR2 FQNEAQ. V was clipped by 4 bases and J by 2 bases; unmatched bases: 14. The study ran its PCR with 60 Vbeta and 13 Jbeta primers. Data came from immunoSEQ multiplex PCR; TCRdb stores just in-frame clones and leaves some out. The sample consists of almost 85,000 clones, around 78% of them appearing once. Note on this clone: What it binds is not known.

Study-wide points: TCR beta V segments were, for the most part, productive about 87% or about 30% of the time in an earlier analysis. Diagnosis of cytomegalovirus status made by the classifier reportedly showed high specificity and sensitivity. Reportedly, a later analysis found an Asian-associated ancestry cluster had fewer N-insertions than the roughly 700-donor mean.

This chain connects TRBV7-8 to TRBJ2-1; 7 bases are shared with TRBD2. Sequencing was carried out using PBMCs. This TCR was sampled from a male donor in good health and CMV-seropositive. The CDR3 region is CASSSPGAGVGPYNEQFF. The CDR3, as DNA: TGTGCCAGCAGCTCCCCCGGGGCGGGAGTTGGCCCCTACAATGAGCAGTTCTTC.